One and the same sample provided the 10 T cell receptor beta chains below, sequenced in a study of tumor-infiltrating lymphocytes in primary liver carcinoma (dated by TCRdb to about 2017). Without any cell sorting, total RNA and DNA were extracted together from roughly 20-30 mg of bulk tissue using the AllPrep DNA/RNA mini kit. The sequencer listed for this sample is Illumina HiSeq 2500. Using a constant-region primer and ProtoScript II reverse transcriptase, TCRbeta-specific cDNA was reverse-transcribed from 450 to 650 ng total RNA. Three nested multiplex PCR rounds, following a slightly modified ARM-PCR procedure, were used to build the TCRbeta libraries. Each of the first two PCR rounds ran for approximately 10 cycles using multiplex TRBV1-TRBV30 forward primers together with a Cbeta reverse primer. TCRdb reworked the public reads: Q25 trimming with fastp, MiXCR clone assembly, productive beta chains retained. Entries are consolidated by CDR3 protein sequence, retaining the most common genes and DNA. The sample contains about 20,000 distinct CDR3 sequences, roughly 70% of them found a single time. The top ten hold 41% of the sample.

Material for sequencing was liver tumor tissue from sampling region 1. What this sample's cell subset or site label stands for: tumor region T1, superior pole. The receptors here all came from a man in his forties or fifties with primary liver carcinoma and hepatitis B virus infection.

In regard to this clonotype: One junction end disagrees with the germline gene, perhaps due to a read error. The rearrangement joins TRBV6-5 to TRBJ2-2; D possibly matches TRBD1 or TRBD2 (5 bases each). The CDR3 loop spans 14 amino acids. Germline V gene lookup returns CDR1 MNHEY and CDR2 SVGAGI. The CDR3 DNA reads as TGTGCCAGCAAGGCAGGGAAGGACACCGGGGAGCTGCTTTTC. Amino acid sequence: CASKAGKDTGELLF.

Concerning this clonotype itself: At one end, the junction sequence differs from germline, possibly due to a read error. The rearrangement links TRBV11-2 to TRBJ2-7; 7 bases are a match to TRBD1. Germline CDR1 reads SGHAT; CDR2 reads FQNNGV. The CDR3 loop spans 15 amino acids. As DNA, the CDR3 is TGTGCCAGCAGACAAGTGACAGGGAGAACCTACGAGCAGTATTTC. Its translation: CASRQVTGRTYEQYF.

V usage is TRBV6-5 and J usage is TRBJ1-5, with a weak D call TRBD1 (6 bases). This CDR3 contains 14 residues. The V and J ends lost 9 bases and 5 bases respectively, with 17 bases between them. Germline lookup yields CDR1 MNHEY and CDR2 SVGAGI. CDR3 loop: CASRGGGRDQPQHF. In DNA, the CDR3 is TGTGCCAGTAGGGGGGGGGGTCGCGATCAGCCCCAGCATTTT.

The count of this clonotype is one. This may be a read error, as it is one base from a much larger clone. Here the CDR3 omits its conserved ending phenylalanine or tryptophan, so a read error is the likely source. This sequence joins TRBV20-1 and TRBJ2-7; D not certain. Per the germline V gene, CDR1 is DFQATT and CDR2 is SNEGSKA (reference sequence). Trimming removed 4 bases from V and 4 bases from J, with 5 bases in between. There are 10 residues in the CDR3. The CDR3 DNA reads TGCAGTGCTAACGGGTACGAGCAGTACTAC. Its translation: CSANGYEQYY.

As concerns this clonotype: Because the CDR3 is missing its conserved closing phenylalanine or tryptophan, this is likely a read error. The chain carries TRBV7-9 and TRBJ1-2; D remains ambiguous. The germline V gene has CDR1 SEHNR and CDR2 FQNEAQ (reference sequence). With 5 bases removed from V and 5 bases from J, the gap between germline ends came to 21 bases. This CDR3 is built from 16 residues. The CDR3 DNA follows: TGTGCCAGCAGCCCCGAGGGCAGGCTGCACCAGTATGGCTACACCCTC. This gives the protein CASSPEGRLHQYGYTL.

This clonotype has only one observation. This rearrangement joins TRBV10-3 to TRBJ2-7; D is undetermined. Germline V gives CDR1 ENHRY, CDR2 SYGVKD. V lost 3 bases, J lost 9 bases, and 21 bases lay in between. There are 15 residues in the CDR3. DNA for the CDR3: TGTGCCATCAGTGAATCGTCGCAGCAAACCTATGGGCAGTACTTC. As protein: CAISESSQQTYGQYF.

Worth noting for this clonotype: This CDR3 fails to terminate in the conserved phenylalanine or tryptophan, so it likely reflects a read error. V and J are TRBV7-9 and TRBJ1-2; the D is unclear. CDR1 SEHNR and CDR2 FQNEAQ come from the germline V gene (reference sequence). Trimming stripped 7 bases from V and 5 bases from J, with 23 bases between. The CDR3 contains 16 residues. The CDR3 nucleotides are TGTGCCAGCAACCCCGAGGGCAGGTTGTCCCAGTATGGCTACACCGTC. This encodes CASNPEGRLSQYGYTV.

The gene calls are TRBV25-1 and TRBJ1-2, with D possibly being TRBD1 (5 bases). Deletions cut 9 bases from V and 5 bases from J, with 19 bases between. There are 14 residues in the CDR3. Germline CDR1 is MGHDK and CDR2 is SYGVNS. The CDR3 here is CASSTGTGLYGYTF. DNA for the CDR3: TGTGCCAGTAGTACCGGGACTGGCCTTTATGGCTACACCTTC.

Of note for this clonotype: The DNA is left out, because the CDR3 cannot be placed on it with certainty; the CDR3 is given as TCRdb lists it. The V and J genes are TRBV5-1 and TRBJ2-7; TRBD1 reflects the table's D call only, with no check against the DNA. Germline V gene lookup returns CDR1 SGHRS and CDR2 YFSETQ. The length of the CDR3 is 18 amino acids, counting both ends. The CDR3 loop reads CASCLVGGGAGQSYEEYF.

As concerns this clonotype: The junction does not match germline at one end; this may be a read error. The J gene is TRBJ2-1, the V gene TRBV11-2; 7 bases are a match to TRBD2. The CDR3 runs 16 residues. Germline CDR1 reads SGHAT; CDR2 reads FQNNGV. The CDR3 protein is CVSSLDIRLAMGEQFF. The CDR3 region has the DNA TGTGTCAGCAGCTTGGATATCAGACTAGCCATGGGTGAGCAGTTCTTC.